The text below deals with one T cell receptor beta chain. Deletions cut 2 bases from V and 5 bases from J, with 13 bases between. The CDR3 spans 14 residues. Germline CDR1 reads SGHRS; CDR2 reads YFSETQ. These data come from a study of shared clonotypes between healthy human individuals. Background on the study: Donors, aged 18 to 49, were a couple of women and three men.

Data came from immunoSEQ multiplex PCR; TCRdb stores just in-frame clones and leaves some out. This table holds 450,000 to 600,000 clones, about 80% found once. The rearrangement uses TRBV5-1 and TRBJ1-2, with D possibly matching TRBD1 (5 bases). The specimen sequenced was PBMCs. The sequence was collected from a middle-aged woman in good health. Some clones in this sample may be carry-over from other donors' samples. CDR3: CASSFSPGIYGYTF. CDR3 in DNA: TGCGCCAGCAGCTTTTCACCAGGGATTTATGGCTACACCTTC.